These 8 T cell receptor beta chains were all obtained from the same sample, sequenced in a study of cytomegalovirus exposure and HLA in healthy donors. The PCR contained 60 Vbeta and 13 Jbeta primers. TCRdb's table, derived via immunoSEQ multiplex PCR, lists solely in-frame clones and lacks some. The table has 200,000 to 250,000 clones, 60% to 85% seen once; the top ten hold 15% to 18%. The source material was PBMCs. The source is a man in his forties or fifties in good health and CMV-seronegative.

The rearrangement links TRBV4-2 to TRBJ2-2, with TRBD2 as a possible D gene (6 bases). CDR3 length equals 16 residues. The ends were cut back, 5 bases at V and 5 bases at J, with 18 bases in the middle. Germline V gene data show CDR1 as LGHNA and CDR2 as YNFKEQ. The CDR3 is CASSSPGVGPTGELFF. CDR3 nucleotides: TGTGCCAGCAGCTCCCCGGGAGTAGGTCCGACCGGGGAGCTGTTTTTT.

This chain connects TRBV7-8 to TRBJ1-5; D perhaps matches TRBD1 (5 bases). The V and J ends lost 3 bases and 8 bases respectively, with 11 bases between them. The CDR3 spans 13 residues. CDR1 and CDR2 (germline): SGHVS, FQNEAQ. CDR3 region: CASSFSRVEPQHF. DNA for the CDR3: TGTGCCAGCAGCTTTTCCAGGGTTGAGCCCCAGCATTTT.

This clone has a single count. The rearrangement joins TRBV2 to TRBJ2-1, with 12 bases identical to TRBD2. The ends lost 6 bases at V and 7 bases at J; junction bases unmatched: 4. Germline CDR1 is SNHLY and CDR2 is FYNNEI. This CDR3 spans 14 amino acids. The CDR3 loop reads CASSPGTSGNEQFF. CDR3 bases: TGTGCCAGCAGCCCCGGGACTAGCGGGAATGAGCAGTTCTTC.

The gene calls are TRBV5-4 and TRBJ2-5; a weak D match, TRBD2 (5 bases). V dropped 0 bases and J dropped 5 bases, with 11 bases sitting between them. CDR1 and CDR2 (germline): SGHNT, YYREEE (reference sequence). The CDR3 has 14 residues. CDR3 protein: CASSLGSEVETQYF. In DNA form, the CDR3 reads TGTGCCAGCAGCTTGGGTTCGGAGGTGGAGACCCAGTACTTC.

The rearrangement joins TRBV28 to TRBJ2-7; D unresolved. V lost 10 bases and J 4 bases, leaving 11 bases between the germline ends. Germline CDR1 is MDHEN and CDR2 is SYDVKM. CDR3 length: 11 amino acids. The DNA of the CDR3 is TGTGCCACTGGTGAGCCATACGAGCAGTACTTC. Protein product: CATGEPYEQYF.

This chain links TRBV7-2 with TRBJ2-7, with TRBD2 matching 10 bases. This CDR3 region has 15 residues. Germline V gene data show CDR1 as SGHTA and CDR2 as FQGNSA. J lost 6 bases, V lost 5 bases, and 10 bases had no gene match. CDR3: CASSRWTSGEGEQYF. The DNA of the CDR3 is TGTGCCAGCAGCCGATGGACTAGCGGAGAGGGCGAGCAGTACTTC.

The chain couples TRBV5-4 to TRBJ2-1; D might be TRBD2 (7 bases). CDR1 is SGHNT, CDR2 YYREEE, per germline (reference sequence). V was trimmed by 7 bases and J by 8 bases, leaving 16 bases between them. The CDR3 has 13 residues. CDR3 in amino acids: CASRGARVHEQFF. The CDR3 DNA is TGTGCCAGCCGGGGGGCTAGGGTCCATGAGCAGTTCTTC.

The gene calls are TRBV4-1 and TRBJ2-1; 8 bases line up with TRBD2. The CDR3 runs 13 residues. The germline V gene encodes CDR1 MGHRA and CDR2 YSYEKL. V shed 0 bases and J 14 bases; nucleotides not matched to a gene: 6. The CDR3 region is CASSQDRIGGEFF. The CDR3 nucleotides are TGCGCCAGCAGCCAAGATCGGATCGGGGGGGAGTTCTTC.